The present TCR beta chain was sequenced within a study of shared clonotypes between healthy human individuals. The germline gives CDR1 LNHDA, CDR2 SQIVND (reference sequence). The ends were cut back, 3 bases at V and 5 bases at J, with 11 bases in the middle. This CDR3 region has 13 residues. The authors loaded approximately 220 ng DNA, 25,000 to 30,000 T cell genomes, into sorted-subset replicate PCRs. The data were produced by immunoSEQ multiplex PCR, yet TCRdb's version contains in-frame clones alone and is incomplete. The sample has a few million clones; more than 85% are singletons. Sequences were obtained from naive CD4+ T cells from PBMCs. Subset indicated: CD45RA+ positively selected. The receptor comes from a man aged 18 to 29 in good health. Some clones in this sample may be carry-over from other donors' samples. The V gene is TRBV19, the J gene TRBJ2-7; D might be TRBD2 (6 bases). This CDR3 is CASSILRGHEQYF. The CDR3 region has the DNA TGTGCCAGTAGTATCCTGCGGGGACACGAGCAGTACTTC.